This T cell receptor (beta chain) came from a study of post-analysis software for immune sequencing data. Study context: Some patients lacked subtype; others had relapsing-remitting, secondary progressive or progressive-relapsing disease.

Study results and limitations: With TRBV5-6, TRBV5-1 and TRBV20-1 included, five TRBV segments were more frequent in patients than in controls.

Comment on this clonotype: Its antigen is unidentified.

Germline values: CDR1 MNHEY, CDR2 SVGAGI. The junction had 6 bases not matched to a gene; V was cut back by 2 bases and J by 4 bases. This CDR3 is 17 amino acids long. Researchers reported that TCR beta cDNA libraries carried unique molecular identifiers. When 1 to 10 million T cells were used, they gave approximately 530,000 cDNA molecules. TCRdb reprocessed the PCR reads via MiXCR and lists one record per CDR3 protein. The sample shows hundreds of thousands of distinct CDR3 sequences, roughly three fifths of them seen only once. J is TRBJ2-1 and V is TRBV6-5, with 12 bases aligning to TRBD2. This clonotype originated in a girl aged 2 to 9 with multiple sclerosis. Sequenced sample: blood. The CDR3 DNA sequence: TGTGCCAGCAGTTACGAAGGACTAGCGGGGTCTTACAATGAGCAGTTCTTC. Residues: CASSYEGLAGSYNEQFF.